The 12 T cell receptor beta chains listed next were all sequenced from one sample in a study of cytomegalovirus exposure and HLA in healthy donors (dated by TCRdb to the late 2010s). The library was prepared using the immunoSEQ multiplex PCR assay. A mixture of 60 forward primers for TCR Vbeta segments and 13 reverse primers for TCR Jbeta segments was used in the multiplex PCR. This is the immuneACCESS table as TCRdb keeps it, with only in-frame sequences that have V and J called. A part of the clones is gone; compared with another copy, unresolved V genes explain less than half, and the rest is unexplained. This sample is represented by roughly 92,000 clones; 81% of them were singletons. The ten largest clones take up approximately 4.2% of the sample. Sequencing was done on a sample of PBMCs. The receptors were gathered from a woman between 65 and 79 years old in good health and CMV-seropositive.

V usage is TRBV7-9 and J usage is TRBJ2-7, with D perhaps matching TRBD1 (6 bases). Germline V gives CDR1 SEHNR, CDR2 FQNEAQ (reference sequence). Trimming shortened V by 5 bases and J by 3 bases, and 8 bases separated the two germline ends. CDR3 size: 12 residues. The DNA of the CDR3 is TGTGCCAGCAGCCCGGGACACTACGAGCAGTACTTC. It encodes CASSPGHYEQYF.

This sequence joins TRBV27 and TRBJ1-1; D is undetermined. The CDR3 runs 15 residues. The germline CDR1 and CDR2 sequences are MNHEY and SMNVEV (reference sequence). The V end lost 0 bases, the J end lost 0 bases, and 8 bases lay between the germline ends. The CDR3, as DNA: TGTGCCAGCAGTTTATCGCCGGGGATGAACACTGAAGCTTTCTTT. Translation gives CASSLSPGMNTEAFF.

V is TRBV19 and J is TRBJ2-2, with 8 bases lining up with TRBD1. Trimming removed 6 bases from V and 4 bases from J; junction bases left unmatched: 4. The CDR3 covers 14 residues. Germline V lookup: CDR1 LNHDA, CDR2 SQIVND (reference sequence). The CDR3 loop is CASRQGASTGELFF. DNA for the CDR3: TGTGCCAGTAGGCAGGGGGCAAGCACCGGGGAGCTGTTTTTT. Complete variable domain (other parts from reference TRBV19 and TRBJ2-2): DGGITQSPKYLFRKEGQNVTLSCEQNLNHDAMYWYRQDPGQGLRLIYYSQIVNDFQKGDIAEGYSVSREKKESFPLTVTSAQKNPTAFYLCASRQGASTGELFFGEGSRLTVL.

The chain employs TRBV19 and TRBJ2-7, with 10 positions matching TRBD2. J was trimmed by 6 bases and V by 0 bases; bases with no gene match: 5. CDR3 length: 15 amino acids. Germline-derived CDR1 and CDR2 are LNHDA and SQIVND (reference sequence). The CDR3: CASSIDGLAGAEQYF. The CDR3 coding sequence is TGTGCCAGTAGTATAGATGGTCTAGCGGGAGCCGAGCAGTACTTC.

The chain employs TRBV30 and TRBJ1-5, with 11 bases lining up with TRBD1. CDR1 and CDR2 (germline): GTSNPN, SVGIG (reference sequence). This CDR3 comprises 16 residues. With 0 bases clipped from V and 7 bases from J, the junction kept 8 bases outside the gene matches. The CDR3: CAWSVQGGQGVQPQHF. In DNA, the CDR3 is TGTGCCTGGAGTGTCCAAGGGGGACAGGGGGTACAGCCCCAGCATTTT.

The chain has TRBV14 and TRBJ2-2; D not resolved. The CDR3 loop spans 16 amino acids. Germline lookup yields CDR1 SGHDN and CDR2 FVKESK. V dropped 0 bases and J dropped 1 base, with 9 bases sitting between them. The CDR3 is CASSQDLPRNTGELFF. CDR3 sequence (DNA): TGTGCCAGCAGCCAAGATCTCCCTAGGAACACCGGGGAGCTGTTTTTT.

This clone was counted only a few times. The rearrangement joins TRBV29-1 to TRBJ1-2; TRBD1 matches 8 bases. The CDR3 runs to 14 residues. In germline, CDR1 is SQVTM, CDR2 ANQGSEA. V trimming: 3 bases; J trimming: 6 bases; junction bases outside the gene matches: 9. DNA of the CDR3: TGCAGCGTTGAGACGGCAGGGGGCTTCAATGGCTACACCTTC. It codes for CSVETAGGFNGYTF.

The gene calls are TRBV5-4 and TRBJ1-3, with a possible D match to TRBD1 (5 bases). The CDR3 is 16 residues long. The V gene lost 0 bases and the J gene lost 4 bases, with 14 bases spanning the gap. Germline lookup yields CDR1 SGHNT and CDR2 YYREEE (reference sequence). CDR3 DNA sequence: TGTGCCAGCAGCTTGGCCCCGACAGTAGGGGGAAACACCATATATTTT. The encoded protein is CASSLAPTVGGNTIYF.

The rearrangement joins TRBV6-5 to TRBJ2-3; D possibly corresponds to TRBD2 (6 bases). V shed 6 bases and J shed 3 bases, with 13 bases lying between them. From germline, CDR1 is MNHEY and CDR2 SVGAGI. The CDR3 contains 14 residues. CDR3 loop: CASRPRRGTDTQYF. The CDR3 DNA sequence: TGTGCCAGCAGGCCCAGGCGGGGTACAGATACGCAGTATTTT.

The V call is TRBV28, the J call TRBJ2-5; no clear D gene. Trimming took off 3 bases at V and 0 bases at J, with 5 bases between the two ends. The germline V gene encodes CDR1 MDHEN and CDR2 SYDVKM. The CDR3 is made up of 13 amino acids. The CDR3, as DNA: TGTGCCAGCAGTTTCCCCAACCAAGAGACCCAGTACTTC. Amino acid sequence: CASSFPNQETQYF. Filled out from reference TRBV28 and TRBJ2-5, the complete variable domain reads DVKVTQSSRYLVKRTGEKVFLECVQDMDHENMFWYRQDPGLGLRLIYFSYDVKMKEKGDIPEGYSVSREKKERFSLILESASTNQTSMYLCASSFPNQETQYFGPGTRLLVL.

The genes are TRBV27 and TRBJ2-7, with TRBD2 matching over 11 bases. V lost 9 bases and J lost 6; bases outside the gene matches: 10. The CDR3 is made up of 14 amino acids. Germline-derived CDR1 and CDR2 are MNHEY and SMNVEV (reference sequence). The DNA of the CDR3 is TGTGCCAGTTCTAGCGGGAGGTCGGGGTTCGAGCAGTACTTC. Translation: CASSSGRSGFEQYF.

The chain has TRBV19 and TRBJ1-1, with a possible D match to TRBD1 (5 bases). Germline CDR1 is LNHDA and CDR2 is SQIVND (reference sequence). The CDR3 is made up of 13 amino acids. V was shortened by 7 bases and J by 0 bases, with 9 bases between the two germline ends. This CDR3 is CASKRGLNTEAFF. The CDR3 nucleotides are TGTGCCAGTAAAAGGGGCTTGAACACTGAAGCTTTCTTT.